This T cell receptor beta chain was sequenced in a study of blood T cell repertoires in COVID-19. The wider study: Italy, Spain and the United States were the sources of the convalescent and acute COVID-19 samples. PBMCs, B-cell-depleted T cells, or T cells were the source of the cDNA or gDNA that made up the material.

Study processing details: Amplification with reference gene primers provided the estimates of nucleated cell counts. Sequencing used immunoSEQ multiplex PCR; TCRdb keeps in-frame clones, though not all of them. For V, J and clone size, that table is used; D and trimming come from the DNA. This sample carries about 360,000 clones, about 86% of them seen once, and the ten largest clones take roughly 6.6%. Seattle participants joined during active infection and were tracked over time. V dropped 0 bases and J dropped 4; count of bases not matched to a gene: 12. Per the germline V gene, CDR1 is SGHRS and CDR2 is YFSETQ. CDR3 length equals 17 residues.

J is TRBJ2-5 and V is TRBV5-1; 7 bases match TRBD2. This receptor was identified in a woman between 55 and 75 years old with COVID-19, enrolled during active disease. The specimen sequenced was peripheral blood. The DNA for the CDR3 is TGCGCCAGCAGCTTGGAAGTAAGGGCTAGCGGAGGAGAGACCCAGTACTTC. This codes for CASSLEVRASGGETQYF.